What follows are 5 T cell receptor beta chains derived from one specimen sequenced in a study of T cells in localized non-small cell lung cancer. Profiled with immunoSEQ multiplex PCR; TCRdb holds only in-frame clones, not every one. The sample shows fewer than 40,000 clones, less than 90% of them seen only once. Sample: peripheral blood, taken before any cancer treatment. The receptors derive from a female donor over 55 with stage I lung adenocarcinoma.

CDR3 nucleotides: TGTGCCAGCGTTGCAGGGGGCATGAACACTGAAGCTTTCTTT. This gives the protein CASVAGGMNTEAFF. V is TRBV7-9 and J is TRBJ1-1; 8 nucleotides align to TRBD1. V lost 8 bases and J lost 0; bases outside the gene matches: 5. CDR1 SEHNR and CDR2 FQNEAQ come from the germline V gene (reference sequence). The CDR3 runs to 14 residues.

This chain uses TRBV19 with TRBJ1-5, with D tentatively TRBD1 (5 bases). The CDR3 totals 13 residues. Germline V lookup: CDR1 LNHDA, CDR2 SQIVND (reference sequence). Trimming took 6 bases from V and 5 from J, leaving 11 bases between them. The CDR3 DNA reads TGTGCCAGTAGGTTCTCGACAGATCAGCCCCAGCATTTT. Encoded protein: CASRFSTDQPQHF.

This clone was recorded only once. The chain has TRBV11-2 and TRBJ2-1; D may be TRBD2 (6 bases). V was shortened by 2 bases and J by 3 bases, with 17 bases between the two germline ends. The CDR3 is made up of 17 amino acids. Germline lookup yields CDR1 SGHAT and CDR2 FQNNGV. CDR3 in amino acids: CASSLSSSALRYNEQFF. The CDR3 DNA is TGTGCCAGCAGCTTAAGCTCTAGCGCCCTTCGCTACAATGAGCAGTTCTTC.

This rearrangement joins TRBV5-6 to TRBJ2-5, with D tentatively TRBD1 or TRBD2 (6 bases each). V shed 0 bases and J shed 5 bases, with 14 bases lying between them. The CDR3 runs to 15 residues. Germline assignment: CDR1 SGHDT and CDR2 YYEEEE. Here the CDR3 reads CASSLVLGGMETQYF. DNA of the CDR3: TGTGCCAGCAGCTTGGTTTTAGGGGGGATGGAGACCCAGTACTTC.

The chain links TRBV10-3 to TRBJ1-1; D is uncertain. Per the germline V gene, CDR1 is ENHRY and CDR2 is SYGVKD. Trimming cost V 6 bases and J 1 base, with 9 bases left between them. The CDR3 sequence is 13 residues long. The CDR3 nucleotides read TGTGCCATCAGCCCCTCAGGGAACACTGAAGCTTTCTTT. It encodes CAISPSGNTEAFF.